A selection of T cell receptor beta chains follows, all from one sample in a study of T cell repertoires in cytomegalovirus infection. Antigens for these TCRs are unknown. TCRdb passed the reads through MiXCR, listing each CDR3 protein once. The sample lists under 200,000 distinct CDR3 sequences, approximately 21% occurring once. This specimen was CD8+ T cells from cultured PBMCs, taken from culture after CMV antigen stimulation. The source of these receptors is a human donor in good health (CMV status not recorded). Some clones in this sample may be carry-over from other donors' samples. The CDR3 runs from the conserved cysteine through the conserved F or W. D genes are given only for firm matches. Size is stated for part of the rows, as once, few or many counts, or as a class when the clone is expanded.

D,length,size,J,V,DNA,CDR3
NA,13,NA,TRBJ2-2,TRBV7-2,TGTGCCAGCAGCTCCGCCCACACCGGGGAGCTGTTTTTT,CASSSAHTGELFF
NA,13,NA,TRBJ2-7,TRBV7-8,TGTGCCAGCAGCTTAGCGGTCGGATTCGAGCAGTACTTC,CASSLAVGFEQYF
NA,13,NA,TRBJ2-7,TRBV7-2,TGTGCCAGCAGCTTCGAGGACTTTTACGAGCAGTACTTC,CASSFEDFYEQYF
NA,15,few,TRBJ2-3,TRBV27,TGTGCCAGCAGTTTAGTTACGGGGGTTGCAGATACGCAGTATTTT,CASSLVTGVADTQYF
NA,14,NA,TRBJ2-1,TRBV20-1,TGCAGTGCTAGAGATAGTGTCGGGTCTAATGAGCAGTTCTTC,CSARDSVGSNEQFF
NA,18,NA,TRBJ1-6,TRBV4-3,TGCGCCAGCAGCCAAGAGGGGGGAGGGGGGGGCTTACGTTCACCCCTCCACTTT,CASSQEGGGGGLRSPLHF
TRBD1,14,NA,TRBJ2-7,TRBV12-3/TRBV12-4,TGTGCCAGCAGTAGACAGGGGGGGATCTACGAGCAGTACTTC,CASSRQGGIYEQYF
TRBD1,16,NA,TRBJ2-1,TRBV3-1,TGTGCCAGCAGCCAATGGGACAGGGCAAACTACAATGAGCAGTTCTTC,CASSQWDRANYNEQFF
NA,19,NA,TRBJ2-7,TRBV10-3,TGTGCCATCAGTGATTGGTTGAAGTTGGACAGTTACTTATCCTACGAGCAGTACTTC,CAISDWLKLDSYLSYEQYF
NA,17,few,TRBJ2-2,TRBV20-1,TGCAGTGCTAGAGATCGGATTGCGACAACCAACACCGGGGAGCTGTTTTTT,CSARDRIATTNTGELFF
TRBD2,13,NA,TRBJ2-7,TRBV7-6,TGTGCCAGCACACCAGGGAGGGGCCACGAGCAGTACTTC,CASTPGRGHEQYF
NA,14,NA,TRBJ1-2,TRBV14,TGTGCCAGCAGCCCGGACAGCCCTAACTATGGCTACACCTTC,CASSPDSPNYGYTF
TRBD1,15,NA,TRBJ1-5,TRBV7-9,TGTGCCAGCAGCTCCGGACAGGGGTTCGGTCAGCCCCAGCATTTT,CASSSGQGFGQPQHF
NA,20,NA,TRBJ2-6,TRBV5-1,TGCGCCAGCAGCCCATACTCGGGGGGCTCACCTACCTCTGGGGCCAACGTCCTGACTTTC,CASSPYSGGSPTSGANVLTF
TRBD1,18,NA,TRBJ1-1,TRBV11-2,TGTGCCAGCACTGCTGTACCGGGACAGGGGGATGTGAACACTGAAGCTTTCTTT,CASTAVPGQGDVNTEAFF
TRBD2,15,few,TRBJ2-1,TRBV9,TGTGCCAGCAGCGTCACTAGCGGGGGGCTTAATGAGCAGTTCTTC,CASSVTSGGLNEQFF
NA,12,NA,TRBJ1-1,TRBV4-1,TGCGCCAGCAGCCATCCGGGGACTGAAGCTTTCTTT,CASSHPGTEAFF
NA,16,NA,TRBJ1-5,TRBV7-8,TGTGCCAGCAGCTTAGTTGGGAGTTTGAGCAATCAGCCCCAGCATTTT,CASSLVGSLSNQPQHF